The 10 T cell receptor beta chains presented below share a single source sample, sequenced in a study of cytomegalovirus exposure and HLA in healthy donors. Primers: 60 Vbeta forward and 13 Jbeta reverse. Produced via immunoSEQ multiplex PCR; TCRdb's table is partial and in-frame only. The repertoire holds about 97,000 clones, with 83% as singletons. The sequencing input was PBMCs. These receptors all stem from a man aged 40-49 years in good health and CMV-seronegative.

The J gene is TRBJ2-2, the V gene TRBV4-1; 8 nucleotides line up with TRBD1. There are 18 residues in the CDR3. From germline, CDR1 is MGHRA and CDR2 YSYEKL. Trimming cost V 0 bases and J 1 base; bases outside gene matches: 7. The CDR3 loop reads CASSQDRDRYLNTGELFF. In nucleotides, the CDR3 is TGCGCCAGCAGCCAAGACCGGGACAGGTACCTGAACACCGGGGAGCTGTTTTTT.

The chain links TRBV5-4 to TRBJ1-4; D unclear. Germline V CDR1 and CDR2: SGHNT, YYREEE (reference sequence). The CDR3 is 16 amino acids. V was pared by 0 bases and J by 0 bases, with 9 bases between. The CDR3: CASSLGFPATNEKLFF. The CDR3 nucleotides are TGTGCCAGCAGCTTGGGATTTCCGGCAACTAATGAAAAACTGTTTTTT.

The chain uses TRBV6-1 and TRBJ1-1, with 7 nucleotides matching TRBD1. Per germline, CDR1 MNHNS and CDR2 SASEGT. The CDR3 runs 14 residues. V was pared by 2 bases and J by 11 bases, with 11 bases of the junction left unmatched. The CDR3 loop reads CASSEFSGGVEAFF. The CDR3 DNA follows: TGTGCCAGCAGTGAATTCTCAGGGGGTGTCGAGGCTTTCTTT.

This rearrangement joins TRBV4-3 to TRBJ2-1; 9 bases line up with TRBD2. J lost 7 bases, V lost 3 bases, and 7 bases had no gene match. This CDR3 has 15 residues. The germline V gene encodes CDR1 LGHNA and CDR2 YSLEER. The DNA of the CDR3 is TGCGCCAGCAGCCACCTCGCGCTAGCGGGGAATGAGCAGTTCTTC. Protein: CASSHLALAGNEQFF.

The CDR3, as DNA: TGTGCCAGCAGCTCGGGATCTGCGGGAAACACCATATATTTT. Translation gives CASSSGSAGNTIYF. This chain links TRBV11-3 with TRBJ1-3, with D unresolved. Per germline, CDR1 SGHNT and CDR2 YENEEA. The CDR3 covers 14 residues. V was clipped by 4 bases and J by 4 bases, with 11 bases between them.

The rearrangement joins TRBV5-1 to TRBJ2-3; 8 nucleotides align to TRBD2. The CDR3 is 16 residues long. The germline V gene encodes CDR1 SGHRS and CDR2 YFSETQ. The V and J ends lost 0 bases and 2 bases, in that order; junction bases with no gene match: 5. This chain's CDR3 is CASSLAGSGVTDTQYF. CDR3 in DNA: TGCGCCAGCAGCTTGGCGGGTAGCGGGGTCACAGATACGCAGTATTTT.

The gene calls are TRBV5-1 and TRBJ1-1; tentatively, D is TRBD1 (6 bases). This CDR3 has 14 residues. V was shortened by 4 bases and J by 1 base, with 11 bases between the two germline ends. From germline, CDR1 is SGHRS and CDR2 YFSETQ. The CDR3 protein is CASSPKQGNTEAFF. In DNA form, the CDR3 reads TGCGCCAGCAGCCCAAAACAGGGGAACACTGAAGCTTTCTTT.

The chain recombines TRBV7-2 with TRBJ2-1, with D hard to call. The CDR3 covers 12 residues. Germline CDR1 SGHTA, CDR2 FQGNSA. The ends were cut back, 4 bases at V and 2 bases at J, with 3 bases in the middle. The CDR3 DNA reads TGTGCCAGCAGCTCAGCCTACAATGAGCAGTTCTTC. Its translation: CASSSAYNEQFF.

The chain combines TRBV5-6 with TRBJ2-7; D gene uncertain. Germline V CDR1 and CDR2: SGHDT, YYEEEE. V dropped 0 bases and J dropped 3 bases, with 4 bases sitting between them. The CDR3 has 12 residues. This CDR3 reads CASSLDRYEQYF. The CDR3 nucleotides read TGTGCCAGCAGCTTGGATCGCTACGAGCAGTACTTC.

The chain employs TRBV6-5 and TRBJ1-1; TRBD1 agrees at 10 bases. The CDR3 contains 15 residues. From germline, CDR1 is MNHEY and CDR2 SVGAGI. V trimming: 4 bases; J trimming: 6 bases; junction bases outside the gene matches: 8. CDR3 in amino acids: CASSSRQGAAPEAFF. The CDR3 region has the DNA TGTGCCAGCAGTTCCAGACAGGGGGCGGCCCCTGAAGCTTTCTTT.